This T cell receptor (beta chain) originates from a study of technical replicates of blood from several donors. Assay used: immunoSEQ multiplex PCR; TCRdb lists only in-frame clones, some missing. The table includes approximately 70,000 clones, roughly 98% detected once. Looked up from germline, CDR1 is SGHTA and CDR2 is FQGNSA. The CDR3 is made up of 13 amino acids. The V and J ends lost 2 bases and 1 base respectively, with 5 bases between them. This TCR was recovered from a human donor in good health. V usage is TRBV7-2 and J usage is TRBJ2-5; D is unclear. Sequenced material: T cells isolated from PBMCs. CDR3 coding DNA: TGTGCCAGCAGCTTACTGGCCCAAGAGACCCAGTACTTC. It translates to CASSLLAQETQYF.